A selection of T cell receptor beta chains follows, all from one sample in a study of CD8 T cells in ankylosing spondylitis. From the 5' RACE reads, TCRdb called clonotypes with MiXCR, one entry per CDR3 protein. The table has 200,000 to 300,000 distinct CDR3 sequences, approximately 24% seen once. Material for sequencing was blood, either unsorted or a sorted T cell fraction (not recorded which). These receptors were obtained from a male donor with ankylosing spondylitis or in good health (not recorded which). CDR3s leave out the opening cysteine and the closing phenylalanine or tryptophan. The D gene is left open where the match is weak.

D,V,J,CDR3
.,TRBV6-1,TRBJ2-1,ASSRTEVNEQF
.,TRBV20-1,TRBJ2-7,SATPTATRSYEQY
.,TRBV4-2,TRBJ2-1,ASSQDRDSREQF
TRBD2,TRBV20-1,TRBJ2-3,SAKTSGGWPDTQY
.,TRBV20-1,TRBJ2-5,SARDHRDPQETQY
.,TRBV12-3/TRBV12-4,TRBJ2-1,ASRKTGRNEQF
.,TRBV20-1,TRBJ1-1,SAGLAEAF
TRBD1,TRBV3-1,TRBJ2-3,ASSQTDRVADTQY
.,TRBV12-3/TRBV12-4,TRBJ2-5,ASSFSDYLETQY
.,TRBV20-1,TRBJ1-1,SAVQLYRATEAF
.,TRBV29-1,TRBJ2-1,SVEGTDYNEQF
TRBD1,TRBV7-6,TRBJ2-3,ASSGYRGRTTDTQY
.,TRBV20-1,TRBJ2-2,SARVDSSSTGELF
TRBD1,TRBV29-1,TRBJ2-3,SVETYRGEDTDPQY
.,TRBV12-3/TRBV12-4,TRBJ2-5,ASSFVGGQETQY
.,TRBV20-1,TRBJ2-5,SVRLRETQY
TRBD1,TRBV6-1,TRBJ1-2,ASRGYRGHGYT
.,TRBV20-1,TRBJ2-2,SAQNFPNTGELF
.,TRBV7-4,TRBJ1-5,ASAKNGQPQH
.,TRBV12-3/TRBV12-4,TRBJ2-7,ASSLGPPLASEQY
.,TRBV5-1,TRBJ2-1,ASSLGVYEQF
TRBD1,TRBV5-5,TRBJ1-6,ASSAQGPENNSPLH
.,TRBV25-1,TRBJ2-1,ASRGDSSGSYNEQF
TRBD2,TRBV20-1,TRBJ2-3,SALLLAGVDTQY
TRBD2,TRBV10-3,TRBJ2-3,AIRRTSGGQSTDTQY
.,TRBV29-1,TRBJ2-3,SVVRGTDTQY
.,TRBV20-1,TRBJ2-3,SASYQGRADTQY
TRBD1,TRBV6-1,TRBJ2-5,ASRPAVWTGQETQY
TRBD1,TRBV6-5,TRBJ1-4,ASSYHRGRNEKLF
.,TRBV20-1,TRBJ2-7,SANDRYEQY
TRBD1,TRBV5-5,TRBJ2-4,ASSLGPGQPNIQY
.,TRBV7-2,TRBJ2-7,ASSFKGGGSYEQY
TRBD2,TRBV29-1,TRBJ2-7,SVGMGGTYEQY
.,TRBV10-3,TRBJ2-7,AITPQPAYEQY
TRBD2,TRBV4-2,TRBJ2-5,ASSQGLAEETQY
.,TRBV12-3/TRBV12-4,TRBJ2-1,ASSLQQLNNEQF
.,TRBV20-1,TRBJ1-6,SARGSYNSPLH
TRBD2,TRBV12-3/TRBV12-4,TRBJ2-2,ASSSRGSNTGELF
.,TRBV3-1,TRBJ2-7,ASSRSLAPYEQY
TRBD1,TRBV6-1,TRBJ1-6,ATSFRGRDSPLH
TRBD2,TRBV6-5,TRBJ2-1,ASSYFPRTSGGRNEQF
TRBD2,TRBV7-8,TRBJ2-5,ASSPPGGGVTQY
.,TRBV29-1,TRBJ1-2,SVEESRVLGDT
.,TRBV20-1,TRBJ2-1,SALPSSPRNEQF
.,TRBV12-3/TRBV12-4,TRBJ2-6,ASSFTGSGANVLT
.,TRBV12-3/TRBV12-4,TRBJ1-2,ASSHNAGDGYT
.,TRBV20-1,TRBJ2-1,SARPGPYNEQF
.,TRBV20-1,TRBJ1-1,SASQSTEAF
.,TRBV20-1,TRBJ2-3,SARVGAITDTQY
.,TRBV12-3/TRBV12-4,TRBJ1-1,ASSSYRVPEAF
.,TRBV20-1,TRBJ1-1,SAAPRNTEAF
TRBD2,TRBV7-6,TRBJ2-1,ASSLEVSSGGEQF
.,TRBV9,TRBJ2-6,ASRGQDSGANVLT
.,TRBV12-3/TRBV12-4,TRBJ2-7,ASTSRAIRRSEQY
.,TRBV10-3,TRBJ1-5,AITGTPAQPQH
.,TRBV29-1,TRBJ2-5,SVVLRAGETQY
.,TRBV20-1,TRBJ2-7,SAREQRTYEQY
.,TRBV29-1,TRBJ2-6,SVDSGAGANVLT
TRBD1,TRBV10-3,TRBJ1-2,AISAPGTGGRGYT